What follows describes a single TCR beta chain. The target antigen is unknown. V was clipped by 2 bases and J by 4 bases, with 11 bases between them. Germline values: CDR1 MNHNS, CDR2 SASEGT. The CDR3 is made up of 14 amino acids. It was through 5'RACE template switching that TCR cDNA was made, with a universal primer site and UMIs added. TCRdb recomputed calls from the 5' RACE reads with MiXCR, one row per CDR3 protein. This table has 130,000 or so distinct CDR3 sequences, roughly 15% appearing once. The data derive from a study of T cells after yellow fever vaccination. Study observations and caveats: The presence of abundant clonotypes contaminating from the bulk population was possible in FACS-sorted repertoires. Clones from primary vaccination mostly reappeared after the booster (96% CD4, about 85% CD8).

This sequence joins TRBV6-1 and TRBJ1-2, with a possible D match to TRBD1 (6 bases). Sample: CD8+ T cells sorted from PBMCs, taken 5 days after the yellow fever booster vaccination. The sequence derives from a man aged 18 to 29 who received the YFV17D yellow fever vaccine. Here the CDR3 DNA reads TGTGCCAGCAGTGAACTGGGGGGCGGCTATGGCTACACCTTC. It translates to CASSELGGGYGYTF.